This TCR beta chain was documented in a study of blood T cell repertoires in COVID-19. As for the study in general: COVID-19 samples from acute and convalescent phases originated in the United States, Italy and Spain. T cells, B-cell-depleted T cells, or PBMCs supplied cDNA or gDNA.

In the study's own analysis: Nucleated cell number was recorded as an estimate derived from reference gene primer amplification. The method was immunoSEQ multiplex PCR; TCRdb's version includes in-frame clones alone and lacks a portion of them. D and trimming come from the DNA, and the V and J calls and clone size come from that table. The sample lists 130,000 to 150,000 clones, 88% occurring once. This CDR3 contains 17 residues. The germline CDR1 and CDR2 sequences are LNHDA and SQIVND (reference sequence). The junction had 10 bases not matched to a gene; V was cut back by 1 base and J by 5 bases. V gene TRBV19 combines with J gene TRBJ1-1, with TRBD1 identical over 10 bases. The sequence was collected from a man aged 50 to 60 with active or convalescent COVID-19. Material for sequencing was peripheral blood. The DNA for the CDR3 is TGTGCCAGTAGTATAGGGGGACAGGGGAGGCTGGTAACTGAAGCTTTCTTT. Translated, it gives CASSIGGQGRLVTEAFF.